This note documents a single T cell receptor (beta chain) sequence. The antigen is undetermined. Germline CDR1 and CDR2: WSHSY and SAAADI. The CDR3 runs to 12 residues. The ends were cut back, 7 bases at V and 1 base at J, with 5 bases in the middle. This sample stems from a study of cytomegalovirus exposure and HLA in healthy donors. Points from the study as a whole: Indistinguishable V segments, including TRBV6-2 and TRBV6-3, were excluded. Researchers reported that a few CMV-associated chains were confirmed in vitro as CMV antigen-specific.

The PCR made use of 60 Vbeta and 13 Jbeta primers. Profiled with immunoSEQ multiplex PCR; TCRdb holds only in-frame clones, not every one. The profile shows 90,000 to 95,000 clones, 75% to 85% of them singletons. Sequencing was performed on PBMCs. The receptor was isolated from a man younger than 30 in good health and CMV-seronegative. The genes are TRBV10-2 and TRBJ2-4, with D perhaps TRBD2 (5 bases). The CDR3 DNA sequence: TGCGCCAGCACGGGGGCCAAAAACATTCAGTACTTC. Protein product: CASTGAKNIQYF.